Included here is one TCR beta chain sequence, with context. Its matching antigen is unknown. These data originate in a study of cytomegalovirus exposure and HLA in healthy donors. Study context: Approximately 180 million T cells yielded roughly 120 million unique TCR beta sequences, as an earlier analysis found.

The PCR made use of 60 Vbeta and 13 Jbeta primers. Profiled with immunoSEQ multiplex PCR; TCRdb holds only in-frame clones, not every one. This sample has about 93,000 clones, with around 73% found just once. The V and J ends lost 5 bases and 6 bases respectively, with 13 bases between them. This CDR3 is built from 13 residues. The germline CDR1 and CDR2 sequences are SGHAT and FQNNGV. Study conclusions and caveats: Reports described diagnosis of cytomegalovirus status by the classifier as highly specific and sensitive. The availability of immune exposure information extended only to CMV serostatus. A later analysis found most CMV-associated TCR beta chains apparently HLA-restricted.

The sequencing input was PBMCs. This TCR was sampled from a woman between 40 and 55 years old in good health and CMV-seronegative. The chain recombines TRBV11-2 with TRBJ1-1; no clear D. CDR3 sequence (DNA): TGTGCCAGCAGCCCTTGGGAGCTCCCTGAAGCTTTCTTT. It codes for CASSPWELPEAFF.